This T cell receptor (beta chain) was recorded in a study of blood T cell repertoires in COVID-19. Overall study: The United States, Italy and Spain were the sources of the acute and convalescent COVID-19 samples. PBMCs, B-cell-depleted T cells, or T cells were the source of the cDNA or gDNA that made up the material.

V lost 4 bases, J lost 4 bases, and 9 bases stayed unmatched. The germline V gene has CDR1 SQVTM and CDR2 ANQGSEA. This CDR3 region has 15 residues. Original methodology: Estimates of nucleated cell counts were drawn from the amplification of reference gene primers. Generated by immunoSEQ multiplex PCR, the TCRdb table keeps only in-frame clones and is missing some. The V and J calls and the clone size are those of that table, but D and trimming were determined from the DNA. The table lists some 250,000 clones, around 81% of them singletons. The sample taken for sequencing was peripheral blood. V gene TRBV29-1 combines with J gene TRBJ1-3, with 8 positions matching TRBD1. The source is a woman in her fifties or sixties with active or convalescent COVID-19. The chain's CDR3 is CSVGISRGLGNTIYF. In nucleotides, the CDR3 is TGCAGCGTTGGGATCTCCAGGGGGCTCGGAAACACCATATATTTT. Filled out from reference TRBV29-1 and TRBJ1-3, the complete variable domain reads SAVISQKPSRDICQRGTSLTIQCQVDSQVTMMFWYRQQPGQSLTLIATANQGSEATYESGFVIDKFPISRPNLTFSTLTVSNMSPEDSSIYLCSVGISRGLGNTIYFGEGSWLTVV.